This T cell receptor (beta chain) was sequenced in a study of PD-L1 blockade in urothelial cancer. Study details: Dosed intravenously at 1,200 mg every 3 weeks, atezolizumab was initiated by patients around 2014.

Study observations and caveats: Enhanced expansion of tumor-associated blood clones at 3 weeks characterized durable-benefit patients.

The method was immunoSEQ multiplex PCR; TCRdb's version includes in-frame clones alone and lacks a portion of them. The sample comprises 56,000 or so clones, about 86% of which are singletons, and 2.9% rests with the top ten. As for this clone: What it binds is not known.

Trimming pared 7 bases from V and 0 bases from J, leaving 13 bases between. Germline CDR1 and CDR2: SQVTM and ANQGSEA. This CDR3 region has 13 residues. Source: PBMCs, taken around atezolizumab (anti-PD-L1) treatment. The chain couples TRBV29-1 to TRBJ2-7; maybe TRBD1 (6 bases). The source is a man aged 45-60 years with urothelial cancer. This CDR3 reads CSAYPRGSYEQYF. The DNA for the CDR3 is TGCAGCGCCTATCCCAGGGGCTCCTACGAGCAGTACTTC.